The source of this TCR beta chain is a study of naive and memory T cell subsets (dated by TCRdb to about 2017). As for the study more broadly: In the figure summarizing the skin biopsy and whole blood samples, 10 or so blood donors, 7 tuberculin skin test biopsies and 3 saline control biopsies were reported. Usually PCR2 was run as a SYBR Green qPCR and stopped at a set threshold, although low-input samples could use end-point PCR (around 6 cycles) instead. Summary of the overall study and its limitations: The potential sensitivity of the RNA-based method to TCR transcript changes with T cell activation and differentiation was acknowledged.

The library was made by 5' RACE. For the blood and skin samples, TCR RNA was reverse transcribed with SuperScript IV using primers for the alpha and beta constant regions. The ligated cDNA was amplified in four rounds of PCR with nested alpha and beta constant region primers together with the SP2 primer. An oligonucleotide carrying the Illumina SP2 primer and a UMI was ligated to the 3' end of the cDNA by means of T4 RNA ligase 1. The 12-nucleotide UMI consisted of two random hexamers with an eight-base spacer between the hexamers to prevent hairpin formation. From the second PCR onward, TCR alpha and beta chain libraries were processed separately and dual indexed for multiplexing. After pooling, the indexed libraries were analyzed by capillary electrophoresis and sequenced on either an Illumina MiSeq or NextSeq. PhiX DNA at about 5-7.5% was added to the libraries to raise base diversity and improve cluster recognition. In the paper's pipeline: Demultiplexor extracted UMIs from read 2, combined them with read 1 TCR sequence, and split reads by sample indices. V and J genes and V-J junctions were identified by Decombinator, and each TCR was assigned a five-part identifier that included V and J deletions. Collapsinator used UMIs to correct sequencing errors and PCR amplification heterogeneity, yielding UMI-based abundance per TCR. CDR3Translator turned identifiers into nucleotide sequence, translated that sequence into amino acids, and pulled out CDR3 regions based on terminal motifs. Error-corrected alpha and beta TCR counts from blood and skin were compared after normalization to input RNA amount. TCRdb reprocessing: public reads trimmed at Q25 with fastp, clones called with MiXCR, in-frame beta chains kept. Each CDR3 protein gets just one entry, which takes the most common genes and DNA from the rows behind it. These V and J calls rely on TCRdb rather than the paper's analysis. The sample table shows over 20,000 distinct CDR3 sequences, and under 30% are seen once. The top ten constitute less than 2% of the sample.

For whole blood analysis, approximately 2.5 ml of peripheral blood was collected from healthy adult volunteers into Tempus tubes, and RNA was extracted following the manufacturer's instructions. Using 3' ligation of a UMI-containing oligonucleotide to TCR cDNA, the study laid out a robust and sensitive protocol to amplify, sequence and analyze TCRs. Before reverse transcription, total RNA that had not been cell sorted was treated with RQ1 DNase, with a target input of roughly 1 to 1,100 ng. Libraries were prepared from skin biopsies and whole blood to test how robust the pipeline was in samples where T cells are a minority population. This clonotype showed up many times. The antigen it binds to is not known. Base qualities are missing; no much larger clone stands one base away. The CDR3 starts with the cysteine, ends with the phenylalanine, and has 13 residues. Only the CDR3 portion is preserved as DNA: 39 bases, with reading frame beginning at the first base. Via the germline V gene, CDR1 is SQVTM and CDR2 ANQGSEA. At the junction V is shortened by 2 bases and J by 4 bases, with 8 bases in between.

The source is a female donor in good health. This chain joins TRBV29-1 to TRBJ1-4; the D gene is not confidently resolved. The DNA sequence is TGCAGCGTTGAAACCGGGTTTAATGAAAAACTGTTTTTT. Translation gives CSVETGFNEKLFF.